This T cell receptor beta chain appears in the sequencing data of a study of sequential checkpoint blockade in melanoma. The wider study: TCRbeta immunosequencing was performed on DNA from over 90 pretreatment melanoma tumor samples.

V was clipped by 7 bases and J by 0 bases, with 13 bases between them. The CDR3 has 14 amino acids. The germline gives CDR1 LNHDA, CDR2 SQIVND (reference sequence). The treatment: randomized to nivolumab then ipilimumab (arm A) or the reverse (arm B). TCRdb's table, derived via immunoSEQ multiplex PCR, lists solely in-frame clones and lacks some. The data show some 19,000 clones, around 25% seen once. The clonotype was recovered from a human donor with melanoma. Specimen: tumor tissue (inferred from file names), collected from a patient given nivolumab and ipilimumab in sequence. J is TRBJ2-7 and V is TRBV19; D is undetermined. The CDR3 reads CASTSTPSSYEQYF. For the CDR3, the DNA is TGTGCCAGTACGTCGACCCCCAGCTCCTACGAGCAGTACTTC.